The text below deals with one TCR beta chain. This sample is drawn from a study of preoperative IRX-2 immunotherapy in early breast cancer. Only in-frame clones appear in the TCRdb table, and some are missing; sequencing was by immunoSEQ multiplex PCR. The table lists 35,000 to 45,000 clones, 70% to 80% of them singletons. As for treatment: preoperative locoregional IRX-2 cytokine immunotherapy. Patients received preoperative, locoregional IRX-2 cytokine immunotherapy in a phase Ib study. Trimming stripped 2 bases from V and 4 bases from J, with 15 bases between. There are 15 residues in the CDR3. In germline, CDR1 is LNHDA, CDR2 SQIVND (reference sequence).

The V call is TRBV19, the J call TRBJ2-7; D may be TRBD1 (5 bases). This sequence was found in a human donor with breast cancer. The specimen was tumor tissue, collected after IRX-2 immunotherapy. This CDR3 reads CASSIQGSLGYEQYF. The DNA for the CDR3 is TGTGCCAGTAGTATACAGGGCTCGTTAGGATACGAGCAGTACTTC.